This T cell receptor (beta chain) was captured by sequencing in a study of T cells expressing NK-cell markers. Whole-study results and caveats: Several donors showed these clonotypes also leading the CD3+CD56-NKG2C+ fraction.

In the case of this clonotype: Its specificity is not known.

TCR beta cDNA was made by 5'RACE template switching with UMIs. TCRdb re-called the 5' RACE reads and catalogs CDR3 proteins one per entry, DNA excluded. This repertoire comprises 550,000 or so distinct CDR3 sequences; its ten largest clones make up around 3.3%. Germline CDR1 is DFQATT and CDR2 is SNEGSKA (reference sequence). This CDR3 is 16 amino acids long. This sequence was found in a man aged 18 to 35 in good health. V gene TRBV20-1 combines with J gene TRBJ2-1; TCRdb calls TRBD2, which cannot be checked without DNA. The sequencing input was blood T cells: a sorted CD56 or NKG2C T cell subset, CD4+ or CD8+ T cells, or bulk PBMC T cells (not recorded which). CDR3 sequence: CSARAMSSGRYNEQFF.